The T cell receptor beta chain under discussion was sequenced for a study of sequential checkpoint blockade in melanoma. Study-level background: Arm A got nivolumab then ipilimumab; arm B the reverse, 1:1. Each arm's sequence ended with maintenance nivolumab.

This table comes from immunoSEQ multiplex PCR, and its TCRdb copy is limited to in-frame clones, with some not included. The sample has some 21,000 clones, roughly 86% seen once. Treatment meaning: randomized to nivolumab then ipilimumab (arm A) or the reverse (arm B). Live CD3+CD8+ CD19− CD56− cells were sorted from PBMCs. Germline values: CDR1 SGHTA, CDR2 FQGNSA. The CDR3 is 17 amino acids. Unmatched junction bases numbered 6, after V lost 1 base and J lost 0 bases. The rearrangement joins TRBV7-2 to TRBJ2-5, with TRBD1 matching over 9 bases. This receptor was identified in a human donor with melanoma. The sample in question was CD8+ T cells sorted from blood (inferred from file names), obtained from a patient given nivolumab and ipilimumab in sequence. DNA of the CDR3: TGTGCCAGCAGCTTAGGCTCCGGGACAGGGTACCAAGAGACCCAGTACTTC. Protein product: CASSLGSGTGYQETQYF.